These T cell receptor beta chains were read from a single sample in a study of PD-1 and CTLA-4 blockade in melanoma. Libraries were prepared by immunoSEQ multiplex PCR; TCRdb keeps only in-frame clonotypes and omits some of them. The repertoire holds around 12,000 clones, roughly 80% seen once, with 25% to 35% in the top ten. Material: CD8+ T cells from peripheral blood, obtained from a patient given anti-PD-1 treatment. The origin of the receptors is a human donor with melanoma. Each CDR3 is given with its conserved first and last residue. Each record gives: D gene, clone size, CDR3 length, J gene, V gene, CDR3 DNA, CDR3 protein. The D gene is left open where the match is weak. Clone size is shown for a subset of rows, as once, few, many or a class of expanded clone.

d_gene: -
abundance: -
len: 13
j_gene: TRBJ1-1
v_gene: TRBV6-4
CDR3nt: TGTGCCAGCAGTGAAATACCGAACACTGAAGCTTTCTTT
CDR3aa: CASSEIPNTEAFF

d_gene: TRBD2
abundance: -
len: 14
j_gene: TRBJ2-7
v_gene: TRBV11-3
CDR3nt: TGTGCCAGCGCCACTAGCGGGAGATGGTACGAGCAGTACTTC
CDR3aa: CASATSGRWYEQYF

d_gene: -
abundance: -
len: 14
j_gene: TRBJ1-4
v_gene: TRBV4-1
CDR3nt: TGCGCCAGCAGCCAAGTACGGATGAATGAAAAACTGTTTTTT
CDR3aa: CASSQVRMNEKLFF

d_gene: -
abundance: -
len: 15
j_gene: TRBJ1-2
v_gene: TRBV4-1
CDR3nt: TGCGCCAGCAGCCAAGAAGTCGGGTACTGGAATGGCTACACCTTC
CDR3aa: CASSQEVGYWNGYTF

d_gene: -
abundance: -
len: 12
j_gene: TRBJ1-1
v_gene: TRBV12-3/TRBV12-4
CDR3nt: TGTGCCAGCATTAGGGTTCCGGCTGAAGCTTTCTTT
CDR3aa: CASIRVPAEAFF

d_gene: -
abundance: once
len: 18
j_gene: TRBJ2-3
v_gene: TRBV5-6
CDR3nt: TGTGCCAGCAGCACGGGACCTACGGAAATATATAACACAGATACGCAGTATTTT
CDR3aa: CASSTGPTEIYNTDTQYF

d_gene: -
abundance: -
len: 13
j_gene: TRBJ2-3
v_gene: TRBV19
CDR3nt: TGTGCCAGTAGTCCAAGGACTGAAGATACGCAGTATTTT
CDR3aa: CASSPRTEDTQYF

d_gene: TRBD2
abundance: -
len: 12
j_gene: TRBJ2-1
v_gene: TRBV12-3/TRBV12-4
CDR3nt: TGTGCCAGCGGGACTAGACGTAATGAGCAGTTCTTC
CDR3aa: CASGTRRNEQFF

d_gene: -
abundance: -
len: 12
j_gene: TRBJ2-7
v_gene: TRBV5-4
CDR3nt: TGTGCCAGCAGCTCCGATTCCTACGAGCAGTACTTC
CDR3aa: CASSSDSYEQYF

d_gene: -
abundance: -
len: 14
j_gene: TRBJ1-2
v_gene: TRBV2
CDR3nt: TGTGCCAGCAGTGAGGAGGAGGGGGGGAATGGCTACACCTTC
CDR3aa: CASSEEEGGNGYTF